The following is a TCR beta chain sequence with its context. This sample stems from a study of blood T cell repertoires in COVID-19. Losses at the gene ends were 6 bases for V and 5 bases for J; bases not matched to a gene: 1. The CDR3 loop spans 12 amino acids. Germline CDR1 is SQVTM and CDR2 is ANQGSEA. Measured with immunoSEQ multiplex PCR; TCRdb has only the in-frame clones, and not every one. Of approximately 250,000 clones listed, around nine tenths are singletons. This TCR was sampled from a woman between 25 and 40 years old who had recovered from COVID-19. The J gene is TRBJ2-2, the V gene TRBV29-1; 9 positions match TRBD1. The sequenced sample consisted of PBMCs or T cells enriched from blood (not recorded which). This CDR3 is CSVGQGTGELFF. CDR3 sequence (DNA): TGCAGCGTGGGACAGGGAACCGGGGAGCTGTTTTTT.